The rows below give T cell receptor beta chains drawn from one sample of a study of blood T cells in healthy people across ages. One entry per CDR3 protein, called by TCRdb with MiXCR from the 5' RACE reads. The table records about 670,000 distinct CDR3 sequences, roughly 41% of them present only once. Source material: blood. The receptor set was obtained from an older man in good health. The CDR3 runs from the conserved cysteine through the conserved F or W. D genes are given only for firm matches. Clone size is not always given. Where it is, it says once, few, many or a class for expanded clones.

J gene,D gene,clone size,V gene,CDR3 protein,CDR3 DNA
TRBJ1-6,.,.,TRBV30,CAWSVMQGNSPLHF,TGTGCCTGGAGTGTAATGCAGGGTAATTCACCCCTCCACTTT
TRBJ2-5,TRBD2,.,TRBV7-2,CASSLRERGRRETQYF,TGTGCCAGCAGCTTACGCGAGCGGGGGCGACGAGAGACCCAGTACTTC
TRBJ1-5,.,.,TRBV6-5,CASGGRLNQPQHF,TGTGCCAGCGGGGGACGGCTCAATCAGCCCCAGCATTTT
TRBJ2-5,.,.,TRBV5-1,CASSQGVGARETQYF,TGCGCCAGCAGCCAAGGAGTGGGGGCCCGAGAGACCCAGTACTTC
TRBJ2-7,.,few,TRBV28,CASSPGGVAYEQYF,TGTGCCAGCAGCCCCGGCGGGGTTGCCTACGAGCAGTACTTC
TRBJ1-5,.,.,TRBV7-9,CASSRTESNQPQHF,TGTGCCAGCAGCCGGACAGAGAGCAATCAGCCCCAGCATTTT
TRBJ1-2,TRBD1,.,TRBV5-5,CASSPWGQLNYGYTF,TGTGCCAGCAGCCCTTGGGGACAGTTAAACTATGGCTACACCTTC
TRBJ2-7,TRBD1,.,TRBV7-9,CASSPTGQGCEQYF,TGTGCCAGCAGCCCGACGGGACAGGGTTGCGAGCAGTACTTC
TRBJ2-1,.,.,TRBV27,CASFGTLYNEQFF,TGTGCCAGTTTTGGGACACTTTACAATGAGCAGTTCTTC
TRBJ2-3,TRBD2,.,TRBV20-1,CSATSSGIGDTQYF,TGCAGTGCTACCTCGAGCGGGATAGGGGATACGCAGTATTTT
TRBJ2-6,.,.,TRBV20-1,CSVIRDRSGANVLTF,TGCAGTGTCATACGCGACAGGTCTGGGGCCAACGTCCTGACTTTC
TRBJ2-5,.,.,TRBV3-1,CASSQDTVATQETQYF,TGTGCCAGCAGCCAAGATACCGTGGCAACACAAGAGACCCAGTACTTC
TRBJ2-7,TRBD2,.,TRBV7-2,CASSITGTSGAGEQYF,TGTGCCAGCAGCATTACCGGGACTAGCGGGGCGGGCGAGCAGTACTTC
TRBJ2-2,.,.,TRBV10-1,CASSERRAPTGELFF,TGCGCCAGCAGTGAGAGAAGGGCCCCCACCGGGGAGCTGTTTTTT
TRBJ2-3,.,.,TRBV6-1,CASSERPASAARVTDTQYF,TGTGCCAGCAGTGAACGACCCGCGAGTGCTGCTCGGGTCACAGATACGCAGTATTTT
TRBJ2-1,TRBD2,few,TRBV20-1,CSAISGSRKSEQFF,TGCAGTGCTATTAGCGGGAGTCGGAAGAGTGAGCAGTTCTTC
TRBJ2-1,.,few,TRBV24-1,CATDGGNYYNEQFF,TGTGCCACCGATGGAGGGAATTACTACAATGAGCAGTTCTTC
TRBJ2-4,TRBD1,once,TRBV5-1,CASSPGTGYAQYF,TGCGCCAGCAGCCCGGGGACAGGGTACGCGCAGTACTTC
TRBJ2-2,.,once,TRBV7-9,CASEGGGTGELFF,TGTGCCAGCGAGGGGGGCGGCACCGGGGAGCTGTTTTTT
TRBJ1-5,TRBD1,.,TRBV7-2,CASSSVPTGAYSNQPQHF,TGTGCCAGCAGCTCTGTCCCAACAGGGGCCTATAGCAATCAGCCCCAGCATTTT
TRBJ2-7,.,.,TRBV7-2,CASSLGRRQDEQYF,TGTGCCAGCAGCTTAGGGCGTCGGCAGGATGAGCAGTACTTC
TRBJ1-2,TRBD1,.,TRBV20-1,CSAKIQGLDYGYTF,TGCAGTGCCAAGATACAGGGGCTGGACTATGGCTACACCTTC
TRBJ2-5,.,.,TRBV20-1,CSARDNRDISQETQYF,TGCAGTGCTAGAGATAATCGGGATATCTCACAAGAGACCCAGTACTTC
TRBJ2-1,.,few,TRBV4-2,CASSQGLGAPNEQFF,TGTGCCAGCAGCCAAGGGCTCGGGGCCCCCAATGAGCAGTTCTTC
TRBJ2-3,.,.,TRBV6-1,CASSPRLSRDTQYF,TGTGCCAGCAGTCCTCGACTGAGTCGAGATACGCAGTATTTT
TRBJ2-7,.,.,TRBV7-9,CASSLGYAGLGNEQYF,TGTGCTAGCAGCTTAGGGTACGCCGGGCTAGGGAACGAGCAGTACTTC
TRBJ1-2,TRBD1,.,TRBV29-1,CSVQSGQGYGYTF,TGCAGCGTCCAATCGGGACAGGGATATGGCTACACCTTC
TRBJ2-7,TRBD1,.,TRBV11-2,CASSSQVDRGEQYF,TGTGCCAGCAGCTCCCAAGTCGACAGGGGCGAGCAGTACTTC
TRBJ2-6,.,.,TRBV18,CASSPRRVPQDSGANVLTF,TGTGCCAGCTCACCCAGAAGGGTGCCCCAGGACTCTGGGGCCAACGTCCTGACTTTC
TRBJ1-6,.,few,TRBV12-3/TRBV12-4,CASSLMAESPLHF,TGTGCCAGCAGTTTAATGGCGGAGTCACCCCTCCACTTT
TRBJ2-4,.,few,TRBV3-1,CASSQVSQSGSNIQYF,TGTGCCAGCAGCCAAGTCAGTCAGTCAGGTTCAAACATTCAGTACTTC
TRBJ2-1,TRBD1,.,TRBV20-1,CSAAHTGTGTHNEQFF,TGCAGTGCTGCACATACCGGGACAGGGACACACAATGAGCAGTTCTTC
TRBJ2-2,TRBD2,.,TRBV20-1,CSARVTPSSGALNTGELFF,TGCAGTGCTAGAGTGACCCCTTCTAGCGGGGCGTTGAACACCGGGGAGCTGTTTTTT
TRBJ2-2,.,many,TRBV6-4,CASSESANTGELFF,TGTGCCAGCAGTGAGTCAGCGAACACCGGGGAGCTGTTTTTT
TRBJ2-7,TRBD1,many,TRBV4-2,CASSQQTLTGANSYEQYF,TGTGCCAGCAGCCAACAGACCTTGACAGGGGCTAACTCCTACGAGCAGTACTTC
TRBJ2-1,TRBD1,many,TRBV15,CATSRGAGTGLNEQFF,TGTGCCACCAGCAGAGGGGCCGGGACAGGGTTAAATGAGCAGTTCTTC
TRBJ2-5,.,.,TRBV20-1,CSASSGTRGETQYF,TGCAGTGCCTCATCCGGGACAAGGGGGGAGACCCAGTACTTC
TRBJ2-4,.,.,TRBV11-2,CASSGFGTEEQYF,TGTGCCAGCAGCGGTTTCGGGACCGAAGAGCAGTACTTC
TRBJ2-3,TRBD1,.,TRBV4-1,CASSRGQGSADTQYF,TGCGCCAGCAGCCGGGGACAGGGGAGCGCAGATACGCAGTATTTT
TRBJ2-7,TRBD2,.,TRBV19,CASSVNGGTYEQYF,TGTGCCAGTAGTGTGAACGGGGGGACCTACGAGCAGTACTTC
TRBJ2-2,TRBD2,.,TRBV7-3,CAGSLSGLAGGSGELFF,TGTGCCGGCAGCTTATCGGGACTAGCGGGAGGTTCCGGGGAGCTGTTTTTT
TRBJ1-2,TRBD1,.,TRBV29-1,CSDQGAYYGYTF,TGCAGCGACCAGGGGGCCTACTATGGCTACACCTTC
TRBJ1-2,.,few,TRBV4-2,CASSQDVHDGGYTF,TGTGCCAGCAGCCAAGATGTCCACGACGGTGGCTACACCTTC
TRBJ1-6,TRBD1,.,TRBV7-8,CASSLVTGGGPLHF,TGTGCCAGCAGCTTGGTGACAGGGGGTGGACCCCTCCACTTT
TRBJ1-6,TRBD1,.,TRBV4-3,CASSQQAYRDRNSPLHF,TGCGCCAGCAGCCAACAAGCGTACCGGGACAGGAATTCACCCCTCCACTTT
TRBJ2-1,.,few,TRBV7-3,CASSSDFLNEQFF,TGTGCCAGCAGCTCGGACTTCCTCAATGAGCAGTTCTTC
TRBJ2-2,.,.,TRBV29-1,CSVNPPGTSNAGELFF,TGCAGCGTTAACCCTCCGGGAACATCGAACGCCGGGGAGCTGTTTTTT
TRBJ2-4,TRBD2,.,TRBV7-2,CASSLGTSGRNIQYF,TGTGCCAGCAGCTTAGGGACTAGCGGGAGGAACATTCAGTACTTC
TRBJ1-4,.,once,TRBV28,CASSLMGTATNEKLFF,TGTGCCAGCAGTTTAATGGGGACCGCAACTAATGAAAAACTGTTTTTT
TRBJ2-5,.,many,TRBV7-2,CASSGGQQETQYF,TGTGCCAGCAGCGGGGGGCAGCAAGAGACCCAGTACTTC
TRBJ2-3,.,.,TRBV6-5,CASKVRDPGTDTQYF,TGTGCCAGCAAGGTCCGGGACCCAGGGACAGATACGCAGTATTTT
TRBJ2-7,.,.,TRBV7-2,CVSSSAWGVERYEQYF,TGTGTCAGCAGCTCCGCGTGGGGCGTGGAACGCTACGAGCAGTACTTC